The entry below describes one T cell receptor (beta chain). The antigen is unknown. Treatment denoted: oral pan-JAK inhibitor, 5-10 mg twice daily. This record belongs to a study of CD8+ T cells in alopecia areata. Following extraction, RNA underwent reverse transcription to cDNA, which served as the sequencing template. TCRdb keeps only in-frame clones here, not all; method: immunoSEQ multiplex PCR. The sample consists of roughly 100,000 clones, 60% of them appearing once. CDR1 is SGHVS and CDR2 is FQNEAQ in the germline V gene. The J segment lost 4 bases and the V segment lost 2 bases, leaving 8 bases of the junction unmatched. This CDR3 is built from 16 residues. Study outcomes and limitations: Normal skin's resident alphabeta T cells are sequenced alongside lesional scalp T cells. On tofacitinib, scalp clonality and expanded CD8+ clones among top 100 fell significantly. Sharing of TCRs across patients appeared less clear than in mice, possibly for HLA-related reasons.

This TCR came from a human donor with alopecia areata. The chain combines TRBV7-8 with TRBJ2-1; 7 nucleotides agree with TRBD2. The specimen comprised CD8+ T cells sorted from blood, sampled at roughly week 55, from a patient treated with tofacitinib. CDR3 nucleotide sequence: TGTGCCAGCAGCTTAATCGGTGGCGGGGGTTACAATGAGCAGTTCTTC. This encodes CASSLIGGGGYNEQFF. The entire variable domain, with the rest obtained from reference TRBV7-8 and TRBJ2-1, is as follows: GAGVSQSPRYKVAKRGQDVALRCDPISGHVSLFWYQQALGQGPEFLTYFQNEAQLDKSGLPSDRFFAERPEGSVSTLKIQRTQQEDSAVYLCASSLIGGGGYNEQFFGPGTRLTVL.